Shown below are 4 T cell receptor beta chains from a single sample sequenced in a study of blood T cell repertoires in COVID-19. Repertoires were generated with immunoSEQ multiplex PCR, while TCRdb's copy carries only in-frame clones and drops some. The sample lists just over 200,000 clones; about three quarters were seen once. Sequenced: peripheral blood. These receptors were taken from a woman aged 70 to 79 with acute or convalescent COVID-19.

This clone was seen only once. The chain recombines TRBV7-9 with TRBJ2-5; the D is unclear. The CDR3 contains 13 residues. In germline, CDR1 is SEHNR, CDR2 FQNEAQ (reference sequence). The V end lost 2 bases, the J end lost 3 bases, and 7 bases lay between the germline ends. The CDR3 DNA reads as TGTGCCAGCAGCTTATCTTTTGAAGAGACCCAGTACTTC. Translating it yields CASSLSFEETQYF.

The V and J genes are TRBV9 and TRBJ1-6; D is unresolved. V lost 0 bases and J 10 bases, leaving 8 bases between the germline ends. CDR1 is SGDLS, CDR2 YYNGEE, per germline. The CDR3 loop spans 13 amino acids. The CDR3 DNA reads as TGTGCCAGCAGCGTAGACAGTGGGTCACCCCTCCACTTT. It codes for CASSVDSGSPLHF. The full variable domain, in which reference TRBV9 and TRBJ1-6 provide the parts outside the CDR3, is DSGVTQTPKHLITATGQRVTLRCSPRSGDLSVYWYQQSLDQGLQFLIQYYNGEERAKGNILERFSAQQFPDLHSELNLSSLELGDSALYFCASSVDSGSPLHFGNGTRLTVT.

This clone was detected a few times. The gene calls are TRBV9 and TRBJ2-5; 7 nucleotides line up with TRBD2. The J segment lost 1 base and the V segment lost 0 bases, leaving 3 bases of the junction unmatched. CDR3 length: 15 residues. Germline V lookup: CDR1 SGDLS, CDR2 YYNGEE. CDR3 region: CASSVGSSGQETQYF. Written as DNA, the CDR3 is TGTGCCAGCAGCGTAGGGTCTAGCGGCCAAGAGACCCAGTACTTC.

The rearrangement links TRBV3-1 (or the pseudogene TRBV3-2) to TRBJ2-2; 11 bases line up with TRBD2. Germline V gene data show CDR1 as LGHDT and CDR2 as YNNKEL (reference sequence). The CDR3 length is 16 residues. Unmatched junction bases numbered 4, after V lost 6 bases and J lost 1 base. CDR3 amino acids: CASRLAGAKNTGELFF. CDR3 coding DNA: TGTGCCAGCAGACTAGCGGGAGCGAAGAACACCGGGGAGCTGTTTTTT.